This T cell receptor (beta chain) was recorded in a study of control samples from healthy donors and cancer patients. On this clone: The sample contains more than one DNA sequence encoding this CDR3.

V was clipped by 1 base and J by 11 bases, with 14 bases between them. Germline CDR1 GTSNPN, CDR2 SVGIG (reference sequence). CDR3 size: 12 residues. TCRdb keeps only in-frame clones here, not all; method: immunoSEQ multiplex PCR. The sample lists about 140,000 clones; about 88% were seen once. This chain links TRBV30 with TRBJ1-2; TRBD1 is a possible D gene (5 bases). The sample consisted of blood. The receptor comes from a woman aged 30 to 39 in good health. The CDR3 sequence: CAWSATVGGYTF. Written as DNA, the CDR3 is TGTGCCTGGAGTGCGACAGTCGGGGGTTACACCTTC.